Sequencing of this T cell receptor beta chain was carried out in a study of OX40 agonist ivuxolimab in advanced cancers. Turning to the study itself: The study gave patients intravenous ivuxolimab at 0.01 to 10 mg/kg every 2 weeks. With a range of about 20 to 79, age averaged approximately 60 years, and 65% to 90% were male.

Autoimmune disease history or systemic immunosuppression disqualified patients. Of note for this clone: Antigen unknown.

The CDR3 loop spans 12 amino acids. V gave up 8 bases and J gave up 2 bases, with 9 bases separating them. Per germline, CDR1 MNHNY and CDR2 SVGAGI (reference sequence). Profiled with immunoSEQ multiplex PCR; TCRdb holds only in-frame clones, not every one. The sample yields approximately 82,000 clones, approximately 82% seen once. General study points: In the 0.1-3.0 mg/kg groups, partial responders showed among the lowest expansion.

The sequence came from an adult with an advanced solid tumor such as melanoma, head and neck, liver or kidney cancer. The chain uses TRBV6-6 and TRBJ1-1; D remains ambiguous. Sequencing was performed on CD4+ or CD8+ T cells sorted from blood, taken in a trial of the OX40 agonist ivuxolimab. As DNA, the CDR3 is TGTGCCAGCGGGCCTCGCAACACTGAAGCTTTCTTT. Its translation: CASGPRNTEAFF.